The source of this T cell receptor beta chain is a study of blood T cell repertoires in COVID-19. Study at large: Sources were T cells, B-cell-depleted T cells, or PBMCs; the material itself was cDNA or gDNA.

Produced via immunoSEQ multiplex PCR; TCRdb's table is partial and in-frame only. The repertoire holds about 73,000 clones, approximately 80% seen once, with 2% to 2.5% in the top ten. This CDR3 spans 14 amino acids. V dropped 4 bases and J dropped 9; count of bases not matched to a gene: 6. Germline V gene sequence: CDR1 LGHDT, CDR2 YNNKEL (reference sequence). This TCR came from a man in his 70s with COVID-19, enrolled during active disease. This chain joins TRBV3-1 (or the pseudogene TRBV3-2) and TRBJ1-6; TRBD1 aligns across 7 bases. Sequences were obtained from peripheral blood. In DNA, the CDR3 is TGTGCCAGCAGCCCACAGGGGAAAGCTTCACCCCTCCACTTT. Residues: CASSPQGKASPLHF.